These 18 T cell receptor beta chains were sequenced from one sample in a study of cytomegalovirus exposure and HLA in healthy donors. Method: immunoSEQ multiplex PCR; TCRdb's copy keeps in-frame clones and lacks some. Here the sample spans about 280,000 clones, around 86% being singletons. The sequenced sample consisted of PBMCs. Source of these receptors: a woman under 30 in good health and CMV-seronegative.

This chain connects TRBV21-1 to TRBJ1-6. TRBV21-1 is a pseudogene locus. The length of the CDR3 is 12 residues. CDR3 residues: CASVLEGCGLHF. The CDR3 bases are TGTGCCAGCGTCCTCGAGGGATGCGGCCTCCACTTT.

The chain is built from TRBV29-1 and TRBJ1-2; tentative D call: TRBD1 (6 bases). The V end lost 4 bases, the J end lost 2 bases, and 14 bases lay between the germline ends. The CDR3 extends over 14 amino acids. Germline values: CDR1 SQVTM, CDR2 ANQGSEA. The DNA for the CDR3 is TGCAGCGTTGCCTCGGACAGTGCCAACTATGGCTACACCTTC. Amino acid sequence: CSVASDSANYGYTF. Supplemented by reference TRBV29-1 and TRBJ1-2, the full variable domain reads SAVISQKPSRDICQRGTSLTIQCQVDSQVTMMFWYRQQPGQSLTLIATANQGSEATYESGFVIDKFPISRPNLTFSTLTVSNMSPEDSSIYLCSVASDSANYGYTFGSGTRLTVV.

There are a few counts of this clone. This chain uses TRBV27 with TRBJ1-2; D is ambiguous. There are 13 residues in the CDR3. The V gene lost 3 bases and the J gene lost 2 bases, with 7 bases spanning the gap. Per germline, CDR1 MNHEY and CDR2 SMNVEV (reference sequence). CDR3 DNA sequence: TGTGCCAGCAGTTTGCGTCCGAACTATGGCTACACCTTC. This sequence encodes CASSLRPNYGYTF.

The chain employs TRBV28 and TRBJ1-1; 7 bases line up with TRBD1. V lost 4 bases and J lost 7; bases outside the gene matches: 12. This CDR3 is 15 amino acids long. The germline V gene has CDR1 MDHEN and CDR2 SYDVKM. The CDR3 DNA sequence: TGTGCCAGCAGTTCACAGGGGCCCGAACATAGTGAAGCTTTCTTT. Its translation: CASSSQGPEHSEAFF. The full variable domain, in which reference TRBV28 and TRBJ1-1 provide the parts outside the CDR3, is DVKVTQSSRYLVKRTGEKVFLECVQDMDHENMFWYRQDPGLGLRLIYFSYDVKMKEKGDIPEGYSVSREKKERFSLILESASTNQTSMYLCASSSQGPEHSEAFFGQGTRLTVV.

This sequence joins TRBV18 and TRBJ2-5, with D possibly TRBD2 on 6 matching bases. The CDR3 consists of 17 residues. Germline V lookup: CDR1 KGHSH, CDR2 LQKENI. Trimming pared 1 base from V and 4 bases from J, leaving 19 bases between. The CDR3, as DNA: TGTGCCAGCTCACCACTCTTTATTTTCGGGAGAGTAGAGACCCAGTACTTC. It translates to CASSPLFIFGRVETQYF.

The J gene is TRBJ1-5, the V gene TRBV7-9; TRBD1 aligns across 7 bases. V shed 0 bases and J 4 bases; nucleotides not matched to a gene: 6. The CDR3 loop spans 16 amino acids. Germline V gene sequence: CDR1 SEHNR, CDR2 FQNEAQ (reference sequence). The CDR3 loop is CASSLAVAGGNQPQHF. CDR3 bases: TGTGCCAGCAGCTTAGCTGTGGCAGGGGGAAATCAGCCCCAGCATTTT.

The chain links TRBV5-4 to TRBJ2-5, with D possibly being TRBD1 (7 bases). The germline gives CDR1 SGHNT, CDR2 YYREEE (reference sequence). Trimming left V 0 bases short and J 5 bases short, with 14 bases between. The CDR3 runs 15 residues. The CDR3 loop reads CASSLGQGGWETQYF. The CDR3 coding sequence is TGTGCCAGCAGCTTGGGCCAGGGGGGTTGGGAGACCCAGTACTTC.

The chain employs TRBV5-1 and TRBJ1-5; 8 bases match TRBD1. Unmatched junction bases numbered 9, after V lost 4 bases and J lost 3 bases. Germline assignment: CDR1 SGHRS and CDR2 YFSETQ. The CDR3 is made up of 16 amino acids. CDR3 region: CASSVRDRTFNQPQHF. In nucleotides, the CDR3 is TGCGCCAGCAGCGTTCGGGACAGGACTTTCAATCAGCCCCAGCATTTT.

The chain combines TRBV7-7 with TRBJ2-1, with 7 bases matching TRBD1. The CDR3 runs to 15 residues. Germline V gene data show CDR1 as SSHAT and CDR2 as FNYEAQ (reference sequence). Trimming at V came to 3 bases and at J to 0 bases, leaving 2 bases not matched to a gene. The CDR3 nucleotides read TGTGCCAGCAGCTTGACAGGGAGCTCCTACAATGAGCAGTTCTTC. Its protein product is CASSLTGSSYNEQFF.

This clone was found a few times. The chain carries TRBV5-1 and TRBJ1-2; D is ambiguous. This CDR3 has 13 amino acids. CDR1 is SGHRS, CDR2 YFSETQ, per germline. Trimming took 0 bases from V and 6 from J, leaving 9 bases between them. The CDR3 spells CASSLVSGDGYTF. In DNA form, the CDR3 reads TGCGCCAGCAGCTTGGTCAGCGGGGATGGCTACACCTTC.

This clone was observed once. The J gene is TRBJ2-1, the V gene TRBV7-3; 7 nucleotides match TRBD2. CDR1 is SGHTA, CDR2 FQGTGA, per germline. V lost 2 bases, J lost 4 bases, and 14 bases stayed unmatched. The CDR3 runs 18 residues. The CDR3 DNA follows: TGTGCCAGCAGCTTAGATGGGGGAGGGCGGCCCCGTTACAATGAGCAGTTCTTC. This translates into CASSLDGGGRPRYNEQFF.

In DNA, the CDR3 is TGTGCCAGCAGTCTTGACAGGGCCACTGAAGCTTTCTTT. The encoded protein is CASSLDRATEAFF. The genes are TRBV11-2 and TRBJ1-1; 7 bases align to TRBD1. CDR1 and CDR2 from the germline V gene are SGHAT and FQNNGV. The V segment lost 6 bases and the J segment 4 bases; nucleotides outside the gene matches: 5. The length of the CDR3 is 13 residues.

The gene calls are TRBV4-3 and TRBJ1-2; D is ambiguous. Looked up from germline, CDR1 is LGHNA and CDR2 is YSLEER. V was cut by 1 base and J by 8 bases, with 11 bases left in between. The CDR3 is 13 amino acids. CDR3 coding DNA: TGCGCCAGCAGCCAAGGAATAAGGGAGGGCTACACCTTC. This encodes CASSQGIREGYTF.

The CDR3 reads CASTLQQVEGYTF. CDR3 DNA sequence: TGTGCCAGCACCCTCCAGCAGGTTGAAGGCTACACCTTC. This chain joins TRBV7-9 and TRBJ1-2; D is unresolved. Looked up from germline, CDR1 is SEHNR and CDR2 is FQNEAQ (reference sequence). Trimming cost V 7 bases and J 8 bases, with 17 bases left between them. CDR3 length: 13 amino acids.

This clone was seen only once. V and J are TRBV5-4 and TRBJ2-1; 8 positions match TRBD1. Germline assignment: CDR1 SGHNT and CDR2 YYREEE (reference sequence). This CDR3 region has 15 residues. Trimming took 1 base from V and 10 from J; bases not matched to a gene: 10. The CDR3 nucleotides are TGTGCCAGCAGCTTGATCGGGACAGGTGTGAGCGAGCAGTTCTTC. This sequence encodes CASSLIGTGVSEQFF.

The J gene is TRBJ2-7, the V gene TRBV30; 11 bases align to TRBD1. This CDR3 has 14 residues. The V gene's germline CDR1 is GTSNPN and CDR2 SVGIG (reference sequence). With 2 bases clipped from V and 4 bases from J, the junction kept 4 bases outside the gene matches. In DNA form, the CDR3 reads TGTGCCTGGAGTTGGACAGGGGGCGTTTACGAGCAGTACTTC. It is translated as CAWSWTGGVYEQYF.

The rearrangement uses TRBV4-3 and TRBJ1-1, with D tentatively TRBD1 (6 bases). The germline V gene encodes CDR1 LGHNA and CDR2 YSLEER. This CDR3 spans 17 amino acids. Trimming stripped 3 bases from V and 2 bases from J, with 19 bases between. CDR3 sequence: CASSHRRGAAVNTEAFF. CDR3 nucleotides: TGCGCCAGCAGCCACCGACGGGGGGCCGCCGTAAACACTGAAGCTTTCTTT.

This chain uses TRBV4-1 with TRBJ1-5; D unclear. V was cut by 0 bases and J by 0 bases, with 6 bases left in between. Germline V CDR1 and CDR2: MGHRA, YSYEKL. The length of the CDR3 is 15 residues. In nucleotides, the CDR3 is TGCGCCAGCAGCCAAGACAGTTATAGCAATCAGCCCCAGCATTTT. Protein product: CASSQDSYSNQPQHF.